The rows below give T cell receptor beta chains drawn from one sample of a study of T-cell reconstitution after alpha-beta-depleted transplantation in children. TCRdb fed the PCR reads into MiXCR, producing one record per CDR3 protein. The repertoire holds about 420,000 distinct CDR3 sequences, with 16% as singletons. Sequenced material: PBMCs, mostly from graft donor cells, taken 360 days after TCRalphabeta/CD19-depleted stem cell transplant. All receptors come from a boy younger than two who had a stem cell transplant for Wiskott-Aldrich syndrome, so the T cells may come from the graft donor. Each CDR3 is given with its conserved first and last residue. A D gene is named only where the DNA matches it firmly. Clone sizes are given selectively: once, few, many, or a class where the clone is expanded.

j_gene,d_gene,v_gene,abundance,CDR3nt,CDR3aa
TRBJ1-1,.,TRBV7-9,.,TGTGCCAGCAGCTTATGGGGACATGGTGGAACTGAAGCTTTCTTT,CASSLWGHGGTEAFF
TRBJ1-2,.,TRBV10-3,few,TGTGCCATCCCTAAAGGGAAGGGATATGGCTACACCTTC,CAIPKGKGYGYTF
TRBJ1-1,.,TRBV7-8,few,TGTGCCAGCAGCCCAGGGAGGGCCATGAACACTGAAGCTTTCTTT,CASSPGRAMNTEAFF
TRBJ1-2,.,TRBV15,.,TGTGCCACCAGCTCACACAGCTATGGCTACACCTTC,CATSSHSYGYTF
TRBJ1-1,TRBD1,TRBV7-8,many,TGTGCCAGCAGCTTAGCAGGGACAGCGAACACTGAAGCTTTCTTT,CASSLAGTANTEAFF
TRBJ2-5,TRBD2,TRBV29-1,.,TGCAGCGCCCCGCTAGCGGGGTCGACCCAGTACTTC,CSAPLAGSTQYF
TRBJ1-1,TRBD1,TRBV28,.,TGTGCCAGCAGTTTTGCCGGGACAGGGAACACTGAAGCTTTCTTT,CASSFAGTGNTEAFF
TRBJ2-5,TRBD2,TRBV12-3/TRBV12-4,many,TGTGCCAGCAGTTTGGGGGGAGGGCAAGAGACCCAGTACTTC,CASSLGGGQETQYF
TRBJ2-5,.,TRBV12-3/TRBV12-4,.,TGTGCCAGCACCCGGACTGGGGGAAAGGAGACCCAGTACTTC,CASTRTGGKETQYF
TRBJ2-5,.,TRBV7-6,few,TGTGCCAGCAGTTTGGATTGGGGGGAGACCCAGTACTTC,CASSLDWGETQYF
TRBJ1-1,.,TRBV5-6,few,TGTGCCAGCAGCTTACTCGGGACAAGCACTGAAGCTTTCTTT,CASSLLGTSTEAFF
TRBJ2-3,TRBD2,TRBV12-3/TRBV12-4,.,TGTGCCAGCAGTTTAGAATGGGCACTAGCGTCCCCTAGCACAGATACGCAGTATTTT,CASSLEWALASPSTDTQYF
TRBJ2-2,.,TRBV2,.,TGTGCCAGCAGTGAGCGACAGGCCTTCCGGCCCGGGGAGCTGTTTTTT,CASSERQAFRPGELFF
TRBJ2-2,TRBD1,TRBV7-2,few,TGTGCCAGCAGCTTAGCCCAATCCGGGACAGGGCCCGGCGGGGAGCTGTTTTTT,CASSLAQSGTGPGGELFF
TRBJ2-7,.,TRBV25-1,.,TGTGCCAGCAGTAAGCTCCCGGGGTCCTACGAGCAGTACTTC,CASSKLPGSYEQYF
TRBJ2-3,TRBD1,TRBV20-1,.,TGCAGTGCTCTATACAGGGGAATAACAGATACGCAGTATTTT,CSALYRGITDTQYF
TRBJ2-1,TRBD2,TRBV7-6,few,TGTGCCAGCAGCTTATCGTTAGCGGGAGTGGAGCAGTTCTTC,CASSLSLAGVEQFF
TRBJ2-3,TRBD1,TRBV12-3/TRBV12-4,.,TGTGCCAGCAGCGAGCGAACAGGGGGCACAGATACGCAGTATTTT,CASSERTGGTDTQYF
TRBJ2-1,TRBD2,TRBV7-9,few,TGTGCCAGCAGCATCCCGGGACTAGCGGGAGGAAGGGGCTACAATGAGCAGTTCTTC,CASSIPGLAGGRGYNEQFF
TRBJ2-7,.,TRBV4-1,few,TGCGCCAGCAGCCAAGTCGTGGGGCAGGGGTCCTACGAGCAGTACTTC,CASSQVVGQGSYEQYF
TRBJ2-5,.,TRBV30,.,TGTGCCTGGAGTCTACAGTTCGAGACCCAGTACTTC,CAWSLQFETQYF
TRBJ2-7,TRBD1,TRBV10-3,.,TGTGCCACCAACCGGGACAGGGATTCCTACGAGCAGTACTTC,CATNRDRDSYEQYF
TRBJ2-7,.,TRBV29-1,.,TGCAGCGTTGGACGGGACAAATTGGGAGAGCAGTACTTC,CSVGRDKLGEQYF
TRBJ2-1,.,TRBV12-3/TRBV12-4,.,TGTGCCAGCAGTTTTTACTTAAGCCGTTACAATGAGCAGTTCTTC,CASSFYLSRYNEQFF
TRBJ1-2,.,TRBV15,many,TGTGCCACCAGCGGGGTATATTCGGCAGGAAACTATGGCTACACCTTC,CATSGVYSAGNYGYTF
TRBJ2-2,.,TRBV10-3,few,TGTGCCATCAGTGAGGGGGACCTTCCCACCGGGGAGCTGTTTTTT,CAISEGDLPTGELFF
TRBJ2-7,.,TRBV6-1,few,TGTGCCAGCCTCCCTCTGGAGACCTCCTACGAGCAGTACTTC,CASLPLETSYEQYF
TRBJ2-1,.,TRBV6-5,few,TGTGCCAGCAGTTACTCGGGGGGCCCTTCCTACAATGAGCAGTTCTTC,CASSYSGGPSYNEQFF
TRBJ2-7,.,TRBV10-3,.,TGTGCCATCAGTGAGACCAGCGCTAGCTCCTACGAGCAGTACTTC,CAISETSASSYEQYF
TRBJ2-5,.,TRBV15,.,TGTGCCACCAGCAGAGATCGCGGAGGGGGCCAAGAGACCCAGTACTTC,CATSRDRGGGQETQYF
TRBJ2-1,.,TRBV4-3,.,TGCGCCAGCAGCCGCCTCAGGGGTTCCTACAATGAGCAGTTCTTC,CASSRLRGSYNEQFF
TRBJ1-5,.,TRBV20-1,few,TGCAGTGCTCCTACAGGGTTCTATAGCAATCAGCCCCAGCATTTT,CSAPTGFYSNQPQHF
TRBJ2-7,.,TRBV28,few,TGTGCCAGCAGTTTACCAATACCCCCCTACGAGCAGTACTTC,CASSLPIPPYEQYF
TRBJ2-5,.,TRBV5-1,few,TGCGCCAGCAGCTTGTGGTCACAGGGGAGGCAAGAGACCCAGTACTTC,CASSLWSQGRQETQYF
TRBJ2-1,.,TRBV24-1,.,TGTGCCACTGGGGGAGTGCCCTACAATGAGCAGTTCTTC,CATGGVPYNEQFF
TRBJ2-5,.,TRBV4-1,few,TGCGCCAGCAGCCAAGTTGCAGGGACTCCTCGGCAGTACTTC,CASSQVAGTPRQYF
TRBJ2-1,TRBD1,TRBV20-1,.,TGCAGTGCTAGGCCCAACAGGGGGAGCTCCTACAATGAGCAGTTCTTC,CSARPNRGSSYNEQFF
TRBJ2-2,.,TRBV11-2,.,TGTGCCAGCAGCCTCCGAAGCCGGGACACTTCGGCCGGGGAGCTGTTTTTT,CASSLRSRDTSAGELFF
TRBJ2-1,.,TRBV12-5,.,TGTGCTAGTGGAGCAGACAGGACCTCCTACAATGAGCAGTTCTTC,CASGADRTSYNEQFF
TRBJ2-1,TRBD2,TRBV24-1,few,TGTGCCACCAGTGATTTAGCGGGGTACAATGAGCAGTTCTTC,CATSDLAGYNEQFF
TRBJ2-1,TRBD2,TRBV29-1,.,TGCAGCGTTGGTGGCGGGAGGGAGCAGTTCTTC,CSVGGGREQFF
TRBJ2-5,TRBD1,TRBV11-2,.,TGTGCCAGCAGCTTATTGGACAGGGCCGCCAGGGAGACCCAGTACTTC,CASSLLDRAARETQYF
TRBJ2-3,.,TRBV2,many,TGTGCCAGCAGTGAGGGTACAGATACGCAGTATTTT,CASSEGTDTQYF
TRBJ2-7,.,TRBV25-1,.,TGTGCCAGCAGTGCCATGGGGACGGTGTCCTACGAGCAGTACTTC,CASSAMGTVSYEQYF
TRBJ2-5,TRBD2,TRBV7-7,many,TGTGCCAGCAGCTTAGGTCTAGCGGGATGGGAGACCCAGTACTTC,CASSLGLAGWETQYF
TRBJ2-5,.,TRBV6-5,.,TGTGCCAGCAGTAACTCCGGGGCGACCCAGTACTTC,CASSNSGATQYF
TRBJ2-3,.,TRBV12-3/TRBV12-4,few,TGTGCCAGCGCCCAGGAAAGGTTGGGGGATACGCAGTATTTT,CASAQERLGDTQYF
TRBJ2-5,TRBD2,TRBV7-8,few,TGTGCCAGCAGCTCCCGGACTAGCGCCCTTCGAGAGACCCAGTACTTC,CASSSRTSALRETQYF
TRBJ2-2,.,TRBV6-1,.,TGTGCCAGCAGTGTTAGGAAAGGGAACACCGGGGAGCTGTTTTTT,CASSVRKGNTGELFF
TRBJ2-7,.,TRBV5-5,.,TGTGCCAGCAGCTTGGGTTCCCCTACCTACGAGCAGTACTTC,CASSLGSPTYEQYF
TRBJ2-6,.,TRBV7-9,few,TGTGCCAGCAGCTTAGTCGCCCTTCGGGCCAACGTCCTGACTTTC,CASSLVALRANVLTF
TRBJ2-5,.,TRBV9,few,TGTGCCAGCAGCGTAGACCCAACGGGAGATGGTGAGACCCAGTACTTC,CASSVDPTGDGETQYF
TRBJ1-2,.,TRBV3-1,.,TGTGCCAGCAGCCAACCGAACTATGGCTACACCTTC,CASSQPNYGYTF
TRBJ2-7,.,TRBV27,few,TGTGCCAGCAGTGTAACAGCTTTCTACGAGCAGTACTTC,CASSVTAFYEQYF
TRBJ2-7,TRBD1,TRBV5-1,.,TGCGCCAGCAGCCGAGGGACAGTTGAAGCCTACGAGCAGTACTTC,CASSRGTVEAYEQYF
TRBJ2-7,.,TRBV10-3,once,TGTGCCATCAGTGACCGATACCCATACGAGCAGTACTTC,CAISDRYPYEQYF
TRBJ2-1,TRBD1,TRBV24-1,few,TGTGCCACTTCTAAACCGACAGGGGAAAACAATGAGCAGTTCTTC,CATSKPTGENNEQFF
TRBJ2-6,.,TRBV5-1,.,TGCGCCAGCAGCTTACGGTGGTCTGGGGCCAACGTCCTGACTTTC,CASSLRWSGANVLTF
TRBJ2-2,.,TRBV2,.,TGTGCCAGCAGTGAATGGGGATTTAACACCGGGGAGCTGTTTTTT,CASSEWGFNTGELFF